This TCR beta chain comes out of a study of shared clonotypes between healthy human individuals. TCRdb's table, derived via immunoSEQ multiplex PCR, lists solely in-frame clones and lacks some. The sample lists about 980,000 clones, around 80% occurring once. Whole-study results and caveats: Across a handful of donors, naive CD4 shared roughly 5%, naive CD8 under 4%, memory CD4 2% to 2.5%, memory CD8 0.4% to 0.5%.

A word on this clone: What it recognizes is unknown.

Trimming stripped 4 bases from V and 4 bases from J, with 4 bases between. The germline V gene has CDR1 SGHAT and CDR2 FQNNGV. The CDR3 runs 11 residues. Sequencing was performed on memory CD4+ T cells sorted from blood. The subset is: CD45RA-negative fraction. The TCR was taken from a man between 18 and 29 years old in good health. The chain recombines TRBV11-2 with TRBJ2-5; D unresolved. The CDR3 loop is CASSSTETQYF. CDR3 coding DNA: TGTGCCAGCAGCTCCACAGAGACCCAGTACTTC.